The 10 T cell receptor beta chains listed next were all sequenced from one sample in a study of blood T cell repertoires in COVID-19 (dated by TCRdb to 2018 to 2021). Library method: the immunoSEQ multiplex PCR assay. This immuneACCESS table, as held by TCRdb, lists in-frame sequences with V and J called but not all clones. Of the missing ones, under half trace to an unresolved V gene in checked studies; the others have no known cause. A total of around 250,000 clones appear in this sample, roughly 85% of them only once. Together, the top ten hold about 6.2% of the sample. Sequenced sample: PBMCs or T cells enriched from blood (not recorded which). Receptor source: a woman in her 50s who had been exposed to COVID-19.

The V call is TRBV25-1, the J call TRBJ1-6; no clear D. V gave up 8 bases and J gave up 6 bases, with 11 bases separating them. There are 13 residues in the CDR3. CDR1 and CDR2 from the germline V gene are MGHDK and SYGVNS. The CDR3 region has the DNA TGTGCCAGCGGGCAGATAGGTAATTCACCCCTCCACTTT. It translates to CASGQIGNSPLHF.

This clone appeared a single time. The gene calls are TRBV3-1 (or the pseudogene TRBV3-2) and TRBJ2-5, with 7 bases lining up with TRBD2. From germline, CDR1 is LGHDT and CDR2 YNNKEL (reference sequence). V gave up 1 base and J gave up 4 bases; unmatched junction bases: 9. The CDR3 runs to 16 residues. The CDR3 spells CASSQGGGGTRETQYF. The CDR3 coding sequence is TGTGCCAGCAGCCAAGGTGGCGGGGGAACAAGAGAGACCCAGTACTTC.

This chain links TRBV13 with TRBJ1-1; TRBD1 is a possible D gene (6 bases). Germline V gene lookup returns CDR1 PRHDT and CDR2 FYEKMQ (reference sequence). V lost 1 base and J 1 base, leaving 16 bases between the germline ends. The CDR3 spans 17 residues. Written as DNA, the CDR3 is TGTGCCAGCAGCTTAGCTTTAGGGGGAACAGGGAACACTGAAGCTTTCTTT. Protein: CASSLALGGTGNTEAFF. The full variable domain, its missing parts supplied by reference TRBV13 and TRBJ1-1, is AAGVIQSPRHLIKEKRETATLKCYPIPRHDTVYWYQQGPGQDPQFLISFYEKMQSDKGSIPDRFSAQQFSDYHSELNMSSLELGDSALYFCASSLALGGTGNTEAFFGQGTRLTVV.

This clone appeared a single time. The chain is built from TRBV19 and TRBJ2-2; 8 nucleotides align to TRBD1. Looked up from germline, CDR1 is LNHDA and CDR2 is SQIVND (reference sequence). The CDR3 spans 13 residues. Losses at the gene ends were 6 bases for V and 13 bases for J; bases not matched to a gene: 10. The CDR3 DNA is TGTGCCAGTAGAGGACAGGGATACGGCCCGCTGTTTTTT. Protein: CASRGQGYGPLFF. The whole variable domain, remainder taken from reference TRBV19 and TRBJ2-2, is DGGITQSPKYLFRKEGQNVTLSCEQNLNHDAMYWYRQDPGQGLRLIYYSQIVNDFQKGDIAEGYSVSREKKESFPLTVTSAQKNPTAFYLCASRGQGYGPLFFGEGSRLTVL.

This chain uses TRBV5-6 with TRBJ1-5; D is undetermined. The V gene's germline CDR1 is SGHDT and CDR2 YYEEEE. The CDR3 runs 14 residues. V was trimmed by 1 base and J by 9 bases, leaving 14 bases between them. As DNA, the CDR3 is TGTGCCAGCAGCTTGACGAGTGCCCCGATGCCCCAGCATTTT. This codes for CASSLTSAPMPQHF.

The chain recombines TRBV10-2 with TRBJ1-1, with D tentatively TRBD1 (6 bases). In germline, CDR1 is WSHSY, CDR2 SAAADI. The CDR3 has 15 amino acids. V lost 4 bases to trimming and J lost 0 bases, with 12 bases between them. The CDR3 loop reads CASSVEQGMNTEAFF. The CDR3, as DNA: TGCGCCAGCAGTGTCGAACAGGGAATGAACACTGAAGCTTTCTTT.

This clone was seen once. This chain uses TRBV19 with TRBJ2-7; D remains ambiguous. The CDR3 contains 13 residues. Trimming shortened V by 0 bases and J by 3 bases, and 6 bases separated the two germline ends. The germline gives CDR1 LNHDA, CDR2 SQIVND (reference sequence). The CDR3 DNA is TGTGCCAGTAGTATAGACAGTTTCTACGAGCAGTACTTC. Translating gives CASSIDSFYEQYF.

The chain links TRBV12-3 or TRBV12-4 to TRBJ2-2, with D tentatively TRBD1 (6 bases). The CDR3 covers 12 residues. The V and J ends lost 6 bases and 7 bases respectively, with 9 bases between them. The CDR3 loop is CASRPGVGELFF. The CDR3 region has the DNA TGTGCCAGCAGACCAGGGGTCGGGGAGCTGTTTTTT.

The genes are TRBV9 and TRBJ2-1, with D possibly TRBD2 on 5 matching bases. In germline, CDR1 is SGDLS, CDR2 YYNGEE. The CDR3 is 12 amino acids. The germline V and J ends were trimmed by 3 bases and 8 bases, with 9 bases remaining between them. CDR3 loop: CASSGTRYEQFF. CDR3 nucleotide sequence: TGTGCCAGCAGCGGTACTAGATATGAGCAGTTCTTC.

The rearrangement links TRBV29-1 to TRBJ1-2; the match to TRBD1 covers 11 bases. Unmatched junction bases numbered 7, after V lost 7 bases and J lost 6 bases. This CDR3 spans 13 amino acids. Germline V gene lookup returns CDR1 SQVTM and CDR2 ANQGSEA. The CDR3 loop reads CSGTGGAGDGYTF. CDR3 bases: TGCAGCGGGACAGGGGGCGCGGGGGATGGCTACACCTTC.